Below, one T cell receptor (beta chain) is given with its context. The target antigen is unknown. CDR1 and CDR2 from the germline V gene are MDHEN and SYDVKM. Trimming pared 6 bases from V and 2 bases from J, leaving 14 bases between. The CDR3 has 14 amino acids. These data come from a study of shared clonotypes between healthy human individuals. Findings and limits, study-wide: The low donor count limited represented genetic and exposure-history diversity.

It was around 190 ng DNA, about 30,000 T cell genomes, that sorted-subset replicate PCRs used. In the source study's methods: ImmunoSEQ output held junction-only sequences without quality scores, so filtering differed. TCRdb's table, derived via immunoSEQ multiplex PCR, lists solely in-frame clones and lacks some. The D gene and trimming were derived from the DNA, and the V and J assignments and clone size from that table. The table has more than 550,000 clones, about two thirds seen once; the top ten hold around 1.7%. The TCR comes from a woman in her 30s in good health. The sequenced sample consisted of memory CD4+ T cells sorted from blood. Specified subset: CD45RA-negative fraction. The V call is TRBV28, the J call TRBJ2-7; D is perhaps TRBD2 (6 bases). CDR3 in amino acids: CASRTRRAPYEQYF. The CDR3 coding sequence is TGTGCCAGCAGGACCCGGAGGGCCCCCTACGAGCAGTACTTC.